This T cell receptor (beta chain) was observed in a study of blood T cell repertoires in COVID-19. This CDR3 contains 16 residues. The trim removed 5 bases at V and 4 bases at J, leaving 7 bases unmatched. The V gene's germline CDR1 is MNHEY and CDR2 SVGEGT. The method was immunoSEQ multiplex PCR; TCRdb's version includes in-frame clones alone and lacks a portion of them. The data hold about 110,000 clones, with less than 80% observed a single time. The receptor's source is a man aged 70 or older with active or convalescent COVID-19. The V gene is TRBV6-2 or TRBV6-3, the J gene TRBJ1-3; 11 nucleotides line up with TRBD1. Material: peripheral blood. The CDR3 sequence is CASSDADRGLGNTIYF. CDR3 DNA sequence: TGTGCCAGCAGTGACGCGGACAGGGGGCTCGGAAACACCATATATTTT.